The entry that follows covers one TCR beta chain sequence. This CDR3 is 13 amino acids long. Germline V gene data show CDR1 as SGHRS and CDR2 as YFSETQ. The data stem from a study of T cells expressing NK-cell markers. Study-level background: The study drew TCR beta repertoires from sorted CD3+CD56+NKG2C+, CD3+CD56+NKG2C- and CD3+CD56-NKG2C+ T cells. Sequenced donors, eight in total, included seven who were HCMV-seropositive and one who was seronegative.

TCRdb reprocessed the 5' RACE reads, with one entry per CDR3 protein and no DNA. The sample's table shows about 460,000 distinct CDR3 sequences. The receptor's source is a woman aged 50 to 65 in good health. The rearrangement uses TRBV5-1 and TRBJ1-1; TCRdb gives TRBD1 as the D gene, but with no DNA this cannot be confirmed. The material sequenced was blood T cells: a sorted CD56 or NKG2C T cell subset, CD4+ or CD8+ T cells, or bulk PBMC T cells (not recorded which). The CDR3 protein is CASSPGTEGITFF. Full variable domain (rest looked up from reference TRBV5-1 and TRBJ1-1): KAGVTQTPRYLIKTRGQQVTLSCSPISGHRSVSWYQQTPGQGLQFLFEYFSETQRNKGNFPGRFSGRQFSNSRSEMNVSTLELGDSALYLCASSPGTEGITFFGQGTRLTVV.